The 15 T cell receptor beta chains in this list originate from one sample, sequenced in a study of T cell repertoires in urothelial bladder cancer. Sequencing used immunoSEQ multiplex PCR; TCRdb keeps in-frame clones, though not all of them. In the table there are approximately 11,000 clones, about 64% of which are singletons. The sequencing sample was made of tumor-infiltrating cells from bladder cancer. The receptors originated from a human donor with a benign inflammatory bladder lesion.

This clone has a handful of counts. The J gene is TRBJ2-7, the V gene TRBV9; no firm D call. Trimming pared 3 bases from V and 0 bases from J, leaving 13 bases between. The CDR3 is 15 residues long. Germline CDR1 SGDLS, CDR2 YYNGEE. In DNA form, the CDR3 reads TGTGCCAGCAGCGCCGGGCCCTCGGGCTCCTACGAGCAGTACTTC. Translated: CASSAGPSGSYEQYF.

This chain joins TRBV9 and TRBJ2-5; 11 bases fit TRBD2. The junction had 6 bases not matched to a gene; V was cut back by 0 bases and J by 5 bases. CDR1 is SGDLS and CDR2 is YYNGEE in the germline V gene. The CDR3 sequence is 16 residues long. CDR3 loop: CASSVGLAGGHETQYF. CDR3 bases: TGTGCCAGCAGCGTAGGCCTAGCGGGGGGTCACGAGACCCAGTACTTC.

V and J are TRBV6-1 and TRBJ1-1, with a possible D match to TRBD1 (6 bases). Germline loops: CDR1 MNHNS, CDR2 SASEGT. The CDR3 length is 12 residues. Between the trimmed V and J ends, which lost 4 bases and 8 bases, there was a span of 11 bases. The CDR3 DNA reads as TGTGCCAGCAGTGCACAGGGACCCGAAGCTTTCTTT. It yields the protein CASSAQGPEAFF.

Judged by abundance, this clone is large (0.1 to 1%). This chain links TRBV4-1 with TRBJ1-1; unclear D gene. Germline V gives CDR1 MGHRA, CDR2 YSYEKL. V lost 3 bases to trimming and J lost 8 bases, with 13 bases between them. CDR3 length: 13 amino acids. The DNA for the CDR3 is TGCGCCAGCAGCCAGGCCCTGACCGGGGAAGCTTTCTTT. This translates into CASSQALTGEAFF.

The sample holds a few counts of this clone. This chain links TRBV7-9 with TRBJ1-2; 9 nucleotides agree with TRBD1. CDR1 is SEHNR and CDR2 is FQNEAQ in the germline V gene (reference sequence). Losses at the gene ends were 1 base for V and 5 bases for J; bases not matched to a gene: 5. The CDR3 extends over 15 amino acids. CDR3 sequence: CASSLGDREVYGYTF. The CDR3 DNA sequence: TGTGCCAGCAGCTTAGGGGACAGGGAGGTTTATGGCTACACCTTC. Supplemented by reference TRBV7-9 and TRBJ1-2, the full variable domain reads DTGVSQNPRHKITKRGQNVTFRCDPISEHNRLYWYRQTLGQGPEFLTYFQNEAQLEKSRLLSDRFSAERPKGSFSTLEIQRTEQGDSAMYLCASSLGDREVYGYTFGSGTRLTVV.

The V and J genes are TRBV30 and TRBJ2-2; TRBD1 agrees at 12 bases. Germline CDR1 GTSNPN, CDR2 SVGIG (reference sequence). The CDR3 contains 15 residues. The V gene end was trimmed by 5 bases and the J gene end by 0 bases; junction bases not matched to a gene: 1. The CDR3 sequence: CAWGDRGPNTGELFF. The CDR3 DNA reads TGTGCCTGGGGGGACAGGGGGCCGAACACCGGGGAGCTGTTTTTT.

The V and J genes are TRBV19 and TRBJ1-3, with D uncertain. The CDR3 sequence is 13 residues long. Per germline, CDR1 LNHDA and CDR2 SQIVND (reference sequence). Between the trimmed V and J ends, which lost 4 bases and 9 bases, there was a span of 13 bases. The CDR3 region is CASSNQPLGTIYF. CDR3 nucleotide sequence: TGTGCCAGTAGTAATCAGCCTTTGGGCACCATATATTTT.

The chain recombines TRBV6-4 with TRBJ2-7; D possibly corresponds to TRBD2 (5 bases). The CDR3 sequence is 16 residues long. The V end lost 10 bases, the J end lost 7 bases, and 29 bases lay between the germline ends. Germline CDR1 is MRHNA and CDR2 is SNTAGT. CDR3 loop: CATPRPKHGGPWEQYF. DNA of the CDR3: TGTGCCACTCCCCGCCCCAAGCACGGCGGGCCGTGGGAGCAGTACTTC.

A few counts support this clone. The chain carries TRBV9 and TRBJ2-3; 10 positions match TRBD2. Germline V gene sequence: CDR1 SGDLS, CDR2 YYNGEE. The V and J ends lost 3 bases and 6 bases, in that order; junction bases with no gene match: 4. The CDR3 contains 14 residues. The CDR3 protein is CASSEASGGDTQYF. In DNA, the CDR3 is TGTGCCAGCAGCGAGGCTAGCGGGGGTGATACGCAGTATTTT.

The genes are TRBV5-4 and TRBJ2-1; D is undetermined. Trimming took off 2 bases at V and 2 bases at J, with 11 bases between the two ends. The CDR3 consists of 15 residues. The germline gives CDR1 SGHNT, CDR2 YYREEE (reference sequence). The CDR3 DNA follows: TGTGCCAGCAGCTTCCCTATTTCCGCCTACAATGAGCAGTTCTTC. Residues: CASSFPISAYNEQFF.

The chain is built from TRBV6-1 and TRBJ1-5; D remains ambiguous. The CDR3 runs to 14 residues. CDR1 is MNHNS and CDR2 is SASEGT in the germline V gene. Trimming shortened V by 2 bases and J by 9 bases, and 14 bases separated the two germline ends. In nucleotides, the CDR3 is TGTGCCAGCAGTGAATCGGCCCCTCCATCGCCCCAGCATTTT. Encoded protein: CASSESAPPSPQHF.

The sample holds a few counts of this clone. This chain joins TRBV11-1 and TRBJ2-3, with unresolved D. This CDR3 contains 15 residues. Germline CDR1 reads SGHAT; CDR2 reads FQDESV (reference sequence). V was trimmed by 1 base and J by 6 bases, leaving 14 bases between them. The CDR3 DNA reads as TGTGCCAGCAGCTTAGATAGCTGGGGTTCCGATACGCAGTATTTT. Translated, it gives CASSLDSWGSDTQYF.

The chain is built from TRBV6-6 and TRBJ1-5; TRBD1 matches at 9 bases. Per the germline V gene, CDR1 is MNHNY and CDR2 is SVGAGI (reference sequence). The CDR3 totals 14 residues. Germline trimming cut 2 bases from V and 9 bases from J; bases unmatched to any gene: 5. The CDR3 DNA is TGTGCCAGCAGTTACGGACAGGGGAATGGGCCCCAGCATTTT. The encoded protein is CASSYGQGNGPQHF.

The chain carries TRBV5-6 and TRBJ2-3, with D perhaps given as TRBD1 or TRBD2 (5 bases each). Deletions cut 4 bases from V and 4 bases from J, with 10 bases between. Germline-derived CDR1 and CDR2 are SGHDT and YYEEEE. This CDR3 is built from 13 residues. Here the CDR3 reads CASSQRGADTQYF. The CDR3 DNA follows: TGTGCCAGCAGCCAACGGGGCGCAGATACGCAGTATTTT.

The chain combines TRBV7-9 with TRBJ2-7, with D tentatively TRBD1 (6 bases). CDR1 and CDR2 from the germline V gene are SEHNR and FQNEAQ (reference sequence). The CDR3 loop spans 14 amino acids. V gave up 5 bases and J gave up 5 bases, with 16 bases separating them. The CDR3 DNA reads TGTGCCAGCAGCCCAGGCAACAGGGACAACGAGCAGTACTTC. Translated: CASSPGNRDNEQYF. Full variable domain (remainder filled in from reference TRBV7-9 and TRBJ2-7): DTGVSQNPRHKITKRGQNVTFRCDPISEHNRLYWYRQTLGQGPEFLTYFQNEAQLEKSRLLSDRFSAERPKGSFSTLEIQRTEQGDSAMYLCASSPGNRDNEQYFGPGTRLTVT.